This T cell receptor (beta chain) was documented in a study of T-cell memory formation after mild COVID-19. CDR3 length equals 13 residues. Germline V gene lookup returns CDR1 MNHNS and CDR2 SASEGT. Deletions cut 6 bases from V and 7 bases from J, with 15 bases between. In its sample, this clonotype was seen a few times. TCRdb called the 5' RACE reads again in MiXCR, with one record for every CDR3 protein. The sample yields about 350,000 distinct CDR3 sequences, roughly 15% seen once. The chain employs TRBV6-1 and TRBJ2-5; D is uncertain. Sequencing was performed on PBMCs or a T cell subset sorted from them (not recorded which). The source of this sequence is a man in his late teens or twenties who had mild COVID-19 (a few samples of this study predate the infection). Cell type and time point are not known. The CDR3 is CASRDGVEVTQYF. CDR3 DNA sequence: TGTGCCAGCAGAGATGGCGTTGAGGTGACCCAGTACTTC.